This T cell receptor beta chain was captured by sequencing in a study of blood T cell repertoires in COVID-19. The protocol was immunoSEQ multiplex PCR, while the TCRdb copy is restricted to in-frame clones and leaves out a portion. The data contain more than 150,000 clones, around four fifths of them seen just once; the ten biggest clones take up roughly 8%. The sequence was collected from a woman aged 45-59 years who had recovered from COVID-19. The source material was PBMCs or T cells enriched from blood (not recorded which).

The CDR3 nucleotides are TGTGCCAGCAGTCCCCTAGGGACAGGGGGCATCAGTGAGCAGTTCTTC. Protein sequence: CASSPLGTGGISEQFF. The V call is TRBV27, the J call TRBJ2-1; 12 nucleotides match TRBD1. Germline V gene data show CDR1 as MNHEY and CDR2 as SMNVEV (reference sequence). The J segment lost 9 bases and the V segment lost 5 bases, leaving 11 bases of the junction unmatched. This CDR3 is built from 16 residues.